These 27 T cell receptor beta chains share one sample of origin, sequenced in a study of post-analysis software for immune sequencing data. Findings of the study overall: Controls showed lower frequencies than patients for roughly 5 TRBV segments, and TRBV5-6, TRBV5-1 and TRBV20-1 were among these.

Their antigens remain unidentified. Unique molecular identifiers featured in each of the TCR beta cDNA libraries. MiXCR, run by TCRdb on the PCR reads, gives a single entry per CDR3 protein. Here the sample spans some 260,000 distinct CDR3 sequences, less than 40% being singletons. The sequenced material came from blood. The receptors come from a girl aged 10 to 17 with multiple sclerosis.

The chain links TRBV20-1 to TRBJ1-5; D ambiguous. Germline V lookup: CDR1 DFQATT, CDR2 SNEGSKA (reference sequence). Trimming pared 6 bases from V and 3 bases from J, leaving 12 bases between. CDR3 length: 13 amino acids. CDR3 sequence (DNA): TGCAGTGCGGCCCGGACCCACAATCAGCCCCAGCATTTT. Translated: CSAARTHNQPQHF.

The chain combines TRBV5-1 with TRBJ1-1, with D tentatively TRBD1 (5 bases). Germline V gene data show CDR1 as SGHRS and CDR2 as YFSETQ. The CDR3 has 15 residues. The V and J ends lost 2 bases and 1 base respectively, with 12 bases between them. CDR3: CASSFRIRGNTEAFF. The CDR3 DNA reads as TGCGCCAGCAGCTTCAGGATAAGGGGGAACACTGAAGCTTTCTTT.

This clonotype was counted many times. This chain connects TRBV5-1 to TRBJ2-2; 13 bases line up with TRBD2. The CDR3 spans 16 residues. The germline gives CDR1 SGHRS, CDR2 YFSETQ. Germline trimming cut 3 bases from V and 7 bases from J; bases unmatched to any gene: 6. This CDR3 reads CASSSLAGGPDGELFF. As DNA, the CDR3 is TGCGCCAGCAGCTCACTAGCGGGAGGGCCAGACGGGGAGCTGTTTTTT.

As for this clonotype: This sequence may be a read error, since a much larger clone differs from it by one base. In DNA, the CDR3 is TGTGCCGCCAGTGACCCGGGACGGGAATACAATGAGCAGTTCTTC. It is translated as CAASDPGREYNEQFF. The chain uses TRBV24-1 and TRBJ2-1; the D gene could be TRBD1 or TRBD2 (5 bases each). Germline CDR1 and CDR2: KGHDR and SFDVKD. This CDR3 is 15 amino acids long.

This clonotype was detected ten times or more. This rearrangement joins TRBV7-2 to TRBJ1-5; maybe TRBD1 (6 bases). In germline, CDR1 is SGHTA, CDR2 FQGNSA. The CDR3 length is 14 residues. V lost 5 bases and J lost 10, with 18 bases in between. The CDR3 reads CASSPGQLSGPQHF. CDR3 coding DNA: TGTGCCAGCAGCCCTGGACAGCTATCGGGACCCCAGCATTTT.

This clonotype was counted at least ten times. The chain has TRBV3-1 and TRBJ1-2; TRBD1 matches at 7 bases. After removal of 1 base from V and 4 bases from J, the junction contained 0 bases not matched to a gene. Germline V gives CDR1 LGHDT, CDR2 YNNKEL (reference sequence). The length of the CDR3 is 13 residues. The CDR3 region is CASSQGDSYGYTF. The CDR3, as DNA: TGTGCCAGCAGCCAAGGGGACAGCTATGGCTACACCTTC.

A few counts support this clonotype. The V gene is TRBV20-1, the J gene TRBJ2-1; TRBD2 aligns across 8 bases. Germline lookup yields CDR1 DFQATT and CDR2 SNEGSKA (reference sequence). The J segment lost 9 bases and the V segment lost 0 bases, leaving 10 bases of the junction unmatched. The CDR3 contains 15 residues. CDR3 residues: CSARDLSGSSTEQFF. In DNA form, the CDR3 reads TGCAGTGCTAGAGACCTGAGCGGGAGTTCGACTGAGCAGTTCTTC.

The CDR3, as DNA: TGTGCCAGCAGCGAGATCGGACAGCTCAATGAGCAGTTCTTC. The encoded protein is CASSEIGQLNEQFF. The V gene is TRBV25-1, the J gene TRBJ2-1; TRBD1 is a possible D gene (6 bases). The V end lost 6 bases, the J end lost 6 bases, and 15 bases lay between the germline ends. CDR1 is MGHDK, CDR2 SYGVNS, per germline. The CDR3 is made up of 14 amino acids.

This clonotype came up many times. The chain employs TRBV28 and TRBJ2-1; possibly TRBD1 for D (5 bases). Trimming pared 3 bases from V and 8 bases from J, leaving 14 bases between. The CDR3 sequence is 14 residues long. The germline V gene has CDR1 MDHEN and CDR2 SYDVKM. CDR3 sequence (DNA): TGTGCCAGCAGTTTTGCAGGGTTAGGCGATGAGCAGTTCTTC. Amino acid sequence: CASSFAGLGDEQFF.

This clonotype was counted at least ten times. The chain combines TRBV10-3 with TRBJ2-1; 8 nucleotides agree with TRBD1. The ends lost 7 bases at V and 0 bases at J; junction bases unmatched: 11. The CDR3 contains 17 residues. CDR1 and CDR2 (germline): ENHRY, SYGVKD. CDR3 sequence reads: CAITGTGFRGSYNEQFF. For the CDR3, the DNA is TGTGCCATCACCGGGACAGGCTTTCGGGGCTCCTACAATGAGCAGTTCTTC.

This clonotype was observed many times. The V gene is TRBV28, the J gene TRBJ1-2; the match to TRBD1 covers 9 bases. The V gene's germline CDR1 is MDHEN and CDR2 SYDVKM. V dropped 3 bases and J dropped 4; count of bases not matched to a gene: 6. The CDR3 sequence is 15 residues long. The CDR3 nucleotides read TGTGCCAGCAGTTTCACGGACAGGGGAAGCTATGGCTACACCTTC. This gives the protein CASSFTDRGSYGYTF.

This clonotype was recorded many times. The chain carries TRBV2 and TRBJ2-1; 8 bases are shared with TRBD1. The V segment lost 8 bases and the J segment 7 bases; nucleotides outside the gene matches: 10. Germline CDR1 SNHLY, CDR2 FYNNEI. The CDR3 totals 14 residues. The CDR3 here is CASYLGQGPNEQFF. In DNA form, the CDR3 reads TGTGCCAGCTACCTTGGACAGGGTCCGAATGAGCAGTTCTTC. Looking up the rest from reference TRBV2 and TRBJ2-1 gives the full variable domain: EPEVTQTPSHQVTQMGQEVILRCVPISNHLYFYWYRQILGQKVEFLVSFYNNEISEKSEIFDDQFSVERPDGSNFTLKIRSTKLEDSAMYFCASYLGQGPNEQFFGPGTRLTVL.

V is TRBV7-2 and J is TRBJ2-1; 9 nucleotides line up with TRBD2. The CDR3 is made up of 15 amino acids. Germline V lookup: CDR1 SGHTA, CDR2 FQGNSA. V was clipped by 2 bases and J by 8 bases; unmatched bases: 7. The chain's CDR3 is CASSLRREGHYEQFF. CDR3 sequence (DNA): TGTGCCAGCAGCTTACGGCGGGAGGGCCATTATGAGCAGTTCTTC.

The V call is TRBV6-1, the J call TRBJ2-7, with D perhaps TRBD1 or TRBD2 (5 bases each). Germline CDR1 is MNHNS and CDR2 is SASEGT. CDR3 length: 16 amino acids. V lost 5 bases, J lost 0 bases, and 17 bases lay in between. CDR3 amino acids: CASSSRDGRSSYEQYF. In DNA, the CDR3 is TGTGCCAGCAGTAGCCGGGACGGCCGGAGCTCCTACGAGCAGTACTTC.

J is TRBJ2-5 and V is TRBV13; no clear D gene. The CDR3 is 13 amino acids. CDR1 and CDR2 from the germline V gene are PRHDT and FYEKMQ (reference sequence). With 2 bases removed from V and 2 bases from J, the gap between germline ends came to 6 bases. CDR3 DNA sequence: TGTGCCAGCAGCTTAAGGCCTCAAGAGACCCAGTACTTC. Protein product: CASSLRPQETQYF.

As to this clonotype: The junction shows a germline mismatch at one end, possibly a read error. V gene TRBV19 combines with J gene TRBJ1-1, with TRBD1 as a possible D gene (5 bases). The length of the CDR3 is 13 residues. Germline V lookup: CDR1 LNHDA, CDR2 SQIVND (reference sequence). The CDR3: CASRGGRNTGAFF. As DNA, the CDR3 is TGTGCCAGTAGGGGGGGACGGAACACTGGAGCTTTCTTT.

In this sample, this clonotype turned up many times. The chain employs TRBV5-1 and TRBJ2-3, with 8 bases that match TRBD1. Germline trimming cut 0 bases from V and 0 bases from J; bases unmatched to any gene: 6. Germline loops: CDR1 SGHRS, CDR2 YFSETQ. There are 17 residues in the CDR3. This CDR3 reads CASSLGIRGQSTDTQYF. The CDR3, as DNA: TGCGCCAGCAGCTTGGGGATCAGGGGGCAGAGCACAGATACGCAGTATTTT.

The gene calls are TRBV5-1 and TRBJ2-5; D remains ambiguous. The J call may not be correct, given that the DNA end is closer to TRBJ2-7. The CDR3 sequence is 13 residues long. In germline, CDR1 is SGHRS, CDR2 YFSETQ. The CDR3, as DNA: TGCGCCAGCAGCTTGGGATATACCTACGAGCAGTACTTC. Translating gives CASSLGYTYEQYF.

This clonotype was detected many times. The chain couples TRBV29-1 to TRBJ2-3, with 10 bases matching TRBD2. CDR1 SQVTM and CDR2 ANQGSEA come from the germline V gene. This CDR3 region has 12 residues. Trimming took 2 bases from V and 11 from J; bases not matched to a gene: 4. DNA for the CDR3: TGCAGCGTTGAACTAGCGGGAGAAAGGCAGTATTTT. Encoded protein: CSVELAGERQYF.

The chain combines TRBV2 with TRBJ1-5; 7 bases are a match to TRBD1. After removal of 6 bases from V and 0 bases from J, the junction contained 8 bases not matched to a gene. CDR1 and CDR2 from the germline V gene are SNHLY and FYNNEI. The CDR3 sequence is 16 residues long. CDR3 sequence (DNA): TGTGCCAGCAGCGGCAGGACAGGAGATAGCAATCAGCCCCAGCATTTT. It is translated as CASSGRTGDSNQPQHF.

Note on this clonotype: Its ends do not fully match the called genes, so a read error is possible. CDR3 protein: CANSLTGGDRYTF. The CDR3 DNA follows: TGTGCCAACAGCCTCACAGGAGGGGATCGCTACACCTTC. The J gene is TRBJ1-2, the V gene TRBV3-1, with TRBD1 as a possible D gene (5 bases). The CDR3 contains 13 residues. The V gene's germline CDR1 is LGHDT and CDR2 YNNKEL (reference sequence).

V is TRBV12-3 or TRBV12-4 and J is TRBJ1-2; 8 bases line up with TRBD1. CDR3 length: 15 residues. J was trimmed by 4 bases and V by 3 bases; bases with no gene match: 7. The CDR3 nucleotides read TGTGCCAGCAGTTTGTCCAGGGGGACAGGCTATGGCTACACCTTC. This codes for CASSLSRGTGYGYTF.

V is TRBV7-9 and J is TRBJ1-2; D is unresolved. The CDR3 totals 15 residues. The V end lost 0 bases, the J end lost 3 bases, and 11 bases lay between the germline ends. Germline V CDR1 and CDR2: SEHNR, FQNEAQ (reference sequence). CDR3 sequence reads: CASSLAAPAYYGYTF. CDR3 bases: TGTGCCAGCAGCTTAGCAGCTCCCGCGTACTATGGCTACACCTTC.

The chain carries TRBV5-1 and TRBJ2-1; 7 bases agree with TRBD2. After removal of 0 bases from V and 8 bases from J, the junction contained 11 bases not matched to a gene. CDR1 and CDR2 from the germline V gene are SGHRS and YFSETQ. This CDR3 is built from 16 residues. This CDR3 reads CASSLDSQAAGDEQFF. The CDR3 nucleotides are TGCGCCAGCAGCTTGGATTCACAGGCCGCGGGGGATGAGCAGTTCTTC.

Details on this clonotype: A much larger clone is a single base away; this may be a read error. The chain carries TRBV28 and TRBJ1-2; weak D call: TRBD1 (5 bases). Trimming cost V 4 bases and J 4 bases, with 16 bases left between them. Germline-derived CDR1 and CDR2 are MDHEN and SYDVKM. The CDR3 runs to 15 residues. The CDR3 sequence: CASSYTSGRGYGYTF. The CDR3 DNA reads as TGTGCCAGCAGTTATACATCGGGACGGGGCTATGGCTACACCTTC.

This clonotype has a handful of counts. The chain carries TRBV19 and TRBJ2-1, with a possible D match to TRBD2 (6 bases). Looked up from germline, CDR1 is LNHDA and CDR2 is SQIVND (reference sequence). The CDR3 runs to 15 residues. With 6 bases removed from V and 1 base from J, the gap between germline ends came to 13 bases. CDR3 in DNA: TGTGCCAGTAGGGTCGGGAGTGGTTCCTACAATGAGCAGTTCTTC. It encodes CASRVGSGSYNEQFF.

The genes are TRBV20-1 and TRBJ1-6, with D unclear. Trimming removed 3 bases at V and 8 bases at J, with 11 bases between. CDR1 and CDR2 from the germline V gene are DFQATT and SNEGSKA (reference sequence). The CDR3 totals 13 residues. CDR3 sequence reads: CSARDRVDSPLHF. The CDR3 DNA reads TGCAGTGCTAGGGACCGTGTCGATTCACCCCTCCACTTT.